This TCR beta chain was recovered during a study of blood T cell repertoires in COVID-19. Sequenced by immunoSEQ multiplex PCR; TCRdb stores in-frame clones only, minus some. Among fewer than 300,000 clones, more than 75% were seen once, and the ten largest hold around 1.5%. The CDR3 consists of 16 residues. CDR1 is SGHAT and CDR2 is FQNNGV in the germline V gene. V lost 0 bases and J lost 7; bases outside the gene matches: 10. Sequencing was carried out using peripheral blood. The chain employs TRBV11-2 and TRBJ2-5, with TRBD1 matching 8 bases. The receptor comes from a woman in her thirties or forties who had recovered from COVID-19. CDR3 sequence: CASSLDDRGLGRTQYF. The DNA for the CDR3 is TGTGCCAGCAGCTTAGATGACAGGGGACTGGGGCGGACCCAGTACTTC. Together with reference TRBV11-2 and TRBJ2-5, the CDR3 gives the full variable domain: EAGVAQSPRYKIIEKRQSVAFWCNPISGHATLYWYQQILGQGPKLLIQFQNNGVVDDSQLPKDRFSAERLKGVDSTLKIQPAKLEDSAVYLCASSLDDRGLGRTQYFGPGTRLLVL.